The 19 T cell receptor beta chains in this list originate from one sample, sequenced in a study of blood T cell repertoires in COVID-19. Assay used: immunoSEQ multiplex PCR; TCRdb lists only in-frame clones, some missing. The sample has a few hundred thousand clones; around 86% are singletons. Sequencing used PBMCs or T cells enriched from blood (not recorded which). The source of these receptors is a woman in her fifties or sixties who had recovered from COVID-19.

In DNA form, the CDR3 reads TGTGCCACCAGCAGAGATCGGTTGGAGACCCAGTACTTC. This codes for CATSRDRLETQYF. The chain recombines TRBV15 with TRBJ2-5; D is unclear. The CDR3 totals 13 residues. Germline V gene data show CDR1 as LNHNV and CDR2 as YYDKDF (reference sequence). With 0 bases removed from V and 5 bases from J, the gap between germline ends came to 7 bases.

This clone was counted once. The chain is built from TRBV3-1 (or the pseudogene TRBV3-2) and TRBJ2-1; 11 bases map to TRBD2. V was clipped by 1 base and J by 8 bases; unmatched bases: 4. Per germline, CDR1 LGHDT and CDR2 YNNKEL (reference sequence). The CDR3 runs 15 residues. The CDR3 coding sequence is TGTGCCAGCAGCCAAGCACTAGCGGGAGCGTATGAGCAGTTCTTC. Translation: CASSQALAGAYEQFF.

The chain carries TRBV5-1 and TRBJ1-4; 8 nucleotides align to TRBD1. This CDR3 region has 17 residues. The V segment lost 4 bases and the J segment 12 bases; nucleotides outside the gene matches: 20. Germline V gives CDR1 SGHRS, CDR2 YFSETQ. DNA for the CDR3: TGCGCCAGCAGCCCTAATACCGGACAGGGCGTGGGGGCGGAACTGTTTTTT. Encoded protein: CASSPNTGQGVGAELFF.

In its sample, this clone was seen a few times. The V gene is TRBV25-1, the J gene TRBJ2-2, with D tentatively TRBD2 (5 bases). Trimming shortened V by 5 bases and J by 6 bases, and 25 bases separated the two germline ends. CDR3 length equals 18 residues. Germline assignment: CDR1 MGHDK and CDR2 SYGVNS. The CDR3 DNA follows: TGTGCCAGCAGTAACATCCCCTTCTCGGGGTTGGGGTCCGGGGAGCTGTTTTTT. This sequence encodes CASSNIPFSGLGSGELFF.

The J gene is TRBJ1-4, the V gene TRBV30, with 8 bases identical to TRBD1. Trimming cost V 7 bases and J 8 bases; bases outside gene matches: 9. Germline V gene data show CDR1 as GTSNPN and CDR2 as SVGIG (reference sequence). This CDR3 spans 13 amino acids. The CDR3 region has the DNA TGTGCCTCGGTCGGACAGGGTCCGGAAAAACTGTTTTTT. Residues: CASVGQGPEKLFF.

The chain couples TRBV7-9 to TRBJ1-2, with D possibly matching TRBD1 (6 bases). The CDR3 is made up of 15 amino acids. Germline V gene sequence: CDR1 SEHNR, CDR2 FQNEAQ (reference sequence). V lost 0 bases and J lost 5, with 13 bases in between. In DNA, the CDR3 is TGTGCCAGCAGCTTAGCGGTGACAGGAAATTATGGCTACACCTTC. It codes for CASSLAVTGNYGYTF.

This clone was detected a few times. The chain is built from TRBV12-3 or TRBV12-4 and TRBJ2-1; D perhaps matches TRBD2 (6 bases). Between the trimmed V and J ends, which lost 7 bases and 4 bases, there was a span of 11 bases. The CDR3 is 13 amino acids. The CDR3 DNA reads TGTGCCAGCACTTTTGGGGGGTACAATGAGCAGTTCTTC. This encodes CASTFGGYNEQFF.

This clone was seen just once. The rearrangement joins TRBV25-1 to TRBJ1-2; D remains unclear. V lost 3 bases, J lost 11 bases, and 13 bases lay in between. Germline loops: CDR1 MGHDK, CDR2 SYGVNS. The length of the CDR3 is 12 residues. CDR3 in amino acids: CASSELGRSYTF. The CDR3 nucleotides are TGTGCCAGCAGTGAGCTGGGTAGGAGTTACACCTTC.

The V gene is TRBV4-3, the J gene TRBJ1-2; no clear D. Looked up from germline, CDR1 is LGHNA and CDR2 is YSLEER. V lost 0 bases, J lost 3 bases, and 11 bases lay in between. The CDR3 is 15 residues long. CDR3 sequence: CASSQEGGMHYGYTF. In DNA form, the CDR3 reads TGCGCCAGCAGCCAAGAGGGAGGTATGCACTATGGCTACACCTTC.

This chain connects TRBV3-1 (or the pseudogene TRBV3-2) to TRBJ2-1; TRBD2 matches at 11 bases. V lost 1 base to trimming and J lost 2 bases; unmatched junction nucleotides: 4. Germline CDR1 and CDR2: LGHDT and YNNKEL (reference sequence). CDR3 length: 17 amino acids. CDR3 coding DNA: TGTGCCAGCAGCCAAGGGCTAGCGGGGGGTCCCTACAATGAGCAGTTCTTC. This sequence encodes CASSQGLAGGPYNEQFF.

This clone was recorded a few times. The chain couples TRBV12-3 or TRBV12-4 to TRBJ1-3; D not resolved. The germline V and J ends were trimmed by 2 bases and 5 bases, with 7 bases remaining between them. The CDR3 is 13 residues long. The CDR3 bases are TGTGCCAGCAGTTTACGTTCCCGAAACACCATATATTTT. Its protein is CASSLRSRNTIYF.

The V and J genes are TRBV14 and TRBJ1-1, with TRBD1 matching over 7 bases. The V segment lost 5 bases and the J segment 5 bases; nucleotides outside the gene matches: 11. Germline CDR1 and CDR2: SGHDN and FVKESK. The CDR3 runs to 15 residues. The CDR3: CASSFLRGTATEAFF. In nucleotides, the CDR3 is TGTGCCAGCAGCTTTCTCCGTGGGACAGCGACTGAAGCTTTCTTT.

The chain employs TRBV9 and TRBJ1-1; D call uncertain. The CDR3 has 14 residues. The V gene's germline CDR1 is SGDLS and CDR2 YYNGEE. The V end lost 0 bases, the J end lost 1 base, and 7 bases lay between the germline ends. CDR3 coding DNA: TGTGCCAGCAGCGTAGGTGAAGCGAACACTGAAGCTTTCTTT. Translating it yields CASSVGEANTEAFF.

This chain connects TRBV6-5 to TRBJ1-3; tentative D call: TRBD1 (5 bases). This CDR3 region has 15 residues. V was clipped by 2 bases and J by 0 bases, with 8 bases between them. Germline V CDR1 and CDR2: MNHEY, SVGAGI. Here the CDR3 reads CASSYMTASGNTIYF. The CDR3 DNA is TGTGCCAGCAGTTACATGACAGCCTCTGGAAACACCATATATTTT.

V and J are TRBV6-6 and TRBJ2-7, with 9 bases fitting TRBD2. The CDR3 runs to 16 residues. Germline V CDR1 and CDR2: MNHNY, SVGAGI (reference sequence). V lost 0 bases to trimming and J lost 1 base; unmatched junction nucleotides: 4. DNA for the CDR3: TGTGCCAGCAGTTACTCGCTAGCGGGGCCTTCCTACGAGCAGTACTTC. Residues: CASSYSLAGPSYEQYF.

This clone has only one observation. The CDR3 DNA reads TGTGCCTGGAGTGTAGGGAGGGATCAGCCCCAGCATTTT. It encodes CAWSVGRDQPQHF. This chain links TRBV30 with TRBJ1-5; unclear D gene. V shed 0 bases and J shed 5 bases, with 8 bases lying between them. Germline assignment: CDR1 GTSNPN and CDR2 SVGIG (reference sequence). The CDR3 sequence is 13 residues long.

Comment on this clone: Other DNA sequences within the sample encode an identical CDR3. This rearrangement joins TRBV20-1 to TRBJ1-1; D is uncertain. The V gene's germline CDR1 is DFQATT and CDR2 SNEGSKA (reference sequence). V dropped 6 bases and J dropped 4 bases, with 9 bases sitting between them. The CDR3 extends over 11 amino acids. The CDR3 nucleotides are TGCAGTGCCTCAAGAGGCACTGAAGCTTTCTTT. It yields the protein CSASRGTEAFF.

V and J are TRBV15 and TRBJ1-5; TRBD1 might be the D (6 bases). Germline assignment: CDR1 LNHNV and CDR2 YYDKDF (reference sequence). The CDR3 loop spans 15 amino acids. V lost 3 bases and J 0 bases, leaving 9 bases between the germline ends. CDR3 DNA sequence: TGTGCCACCAGCAGGGACAGTTTTAGCAATCAGCCCCAGCATTTT. Residues: CATSRDSFSNQPQHF.

This rearrangement joins TRBV3-1 (or the pseudogene TRBV3-2) to TRBJ1-5; D is ambiguous. V was pared by 2 bases and J by 6 bases, with 8 bases between. CDR1 is LGHDT, CDR2 YNNKEL, per germline (reference sequence). The CDR3 sequence is 13 residues long. The CDR3 bases are TGTGCCAGCAGCCAATGGGCAGGTCAGCCCCAGCATTTT. It codes for CASSQWAGQPQHF.